This section outlines one T cell receptor beta chain sequence together with its context. Its antigen is not known. The protocol was immunoSEQ multiplex PCR, while the TCRdb copy is restricted to in-frame clones and leaves out a portion. The sample holds some 45,000 clones; approximately 86% are singletons and the top ten take around 37%. Germline CDR1 MGHRA, CDR2 YSYEKL. The CDR3 consists of 15 residues. The ends were cut back, 5 bases at V and 5 bases at J, with 13 bases in the middle. The record originates from a study of OX40 agonist ivuxolimab in advanced cancers. The investigators sampled blood at baseline, at cycle 4 day 1, and at cycle 7 day 1. General study results and limits: CD4+ and CD8+ T cells in blood underwent clonal expansion by week 6 at 0.1 to 3.0 mg/kg. The mean number of expanded clones was higher in CD8+ T cells than in CD4+.

The clonotype comes from an adult with an advanced solid tumor such as melanoma, head and neck, liver or kidney cancer. The chain links TRBV4-1 to TRBJ1-6; D unclear. The specimen comprised CD4+ or CD8+ T cells sorted from blood, sampled in a trial of the OX40 agonist ivuxolimab. As DNA, the CDR3 is TGCGCCAGCAGCGACCAGGAGGGCGATAATTCACCCCTCCACTTT. Translation gives CASSDQEGDNSPLHF.